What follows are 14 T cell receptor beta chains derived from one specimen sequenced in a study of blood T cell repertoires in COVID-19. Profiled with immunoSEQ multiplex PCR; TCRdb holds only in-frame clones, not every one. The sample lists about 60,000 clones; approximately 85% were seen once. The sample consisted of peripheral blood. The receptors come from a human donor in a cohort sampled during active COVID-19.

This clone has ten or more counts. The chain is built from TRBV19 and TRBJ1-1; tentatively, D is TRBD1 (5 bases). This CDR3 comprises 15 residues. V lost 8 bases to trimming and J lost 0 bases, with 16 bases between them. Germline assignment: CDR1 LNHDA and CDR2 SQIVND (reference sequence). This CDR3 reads CASLGRGHVNTEAFF. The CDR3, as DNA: TGTGCCAGTTTAGGTAGGGGCCACGTGAACACTGAAGCTTTCTTT.

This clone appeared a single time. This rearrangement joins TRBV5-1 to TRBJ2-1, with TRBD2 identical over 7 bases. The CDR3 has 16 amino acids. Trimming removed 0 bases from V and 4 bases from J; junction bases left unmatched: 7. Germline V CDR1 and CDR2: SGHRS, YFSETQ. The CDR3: CASSLDSGGGYNEQFF. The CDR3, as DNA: TGCGCCAGCAGCTTGGATTCGGGGGGAGGATACAATGAGCAGTTCTTC.

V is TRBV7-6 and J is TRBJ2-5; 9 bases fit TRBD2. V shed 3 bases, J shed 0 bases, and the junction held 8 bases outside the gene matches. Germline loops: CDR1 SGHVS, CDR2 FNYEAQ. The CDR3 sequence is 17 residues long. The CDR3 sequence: CASSFGAGGPYQETQYF. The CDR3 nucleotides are TGTGCCAGCAGCTTCGGGGCGGGGGGGCCGTACCAAGAGACCCAGTACTTC. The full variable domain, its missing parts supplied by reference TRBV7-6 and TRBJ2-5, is GAGVSQSPRYKVTKRGQDVALRCDPISGHVSLYWYRQALGQGPEFLTYFNYEAQQDKSGLPNDRFSAERPEGSISTLTIQRTEQRDSAMYRCASSFGAGGPYQETQYFGPGTRLLVL.

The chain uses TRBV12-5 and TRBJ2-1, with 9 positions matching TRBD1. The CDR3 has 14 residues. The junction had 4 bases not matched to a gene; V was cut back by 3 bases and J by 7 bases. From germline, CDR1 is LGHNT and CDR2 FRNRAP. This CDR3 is CASGFGTGRNEQFF. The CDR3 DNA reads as TGTGCTAGTGGTTTCGGGACAGGGCGAAATGAGCAGTTCTTC.

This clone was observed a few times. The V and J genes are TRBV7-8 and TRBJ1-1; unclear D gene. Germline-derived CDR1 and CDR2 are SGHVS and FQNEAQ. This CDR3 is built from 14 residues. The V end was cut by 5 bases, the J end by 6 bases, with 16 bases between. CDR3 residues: CASSRRTGVAEAFF. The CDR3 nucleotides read TGTGCCAGCAGCCGTAGGACTGGGGTCGCTGAAGCTTTCTTT. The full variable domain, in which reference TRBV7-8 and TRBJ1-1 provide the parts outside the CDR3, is GAGVSQSPRYKVAKRGQDVALRCDPISGHVSLFWYQQALGQGPEFLTYFQNEAQLDKSGLPSDRFFAERPEGSVSTLKIQRTQQEDSAVYLCASSRRTGVAEAFFGQGTRLTVV.

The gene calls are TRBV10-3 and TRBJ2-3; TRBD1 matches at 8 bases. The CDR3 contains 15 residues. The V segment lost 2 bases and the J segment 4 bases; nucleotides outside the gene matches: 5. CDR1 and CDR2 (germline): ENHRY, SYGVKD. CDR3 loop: CAISEPYRGSDTQYF. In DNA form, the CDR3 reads TGTGCCATCAGTGAGCCGTACAGGGGGTCAGATACGCAGTATTTT.

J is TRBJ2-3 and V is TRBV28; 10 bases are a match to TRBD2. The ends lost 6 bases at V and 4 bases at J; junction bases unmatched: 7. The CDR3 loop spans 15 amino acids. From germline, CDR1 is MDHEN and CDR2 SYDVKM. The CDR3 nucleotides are TGTGCCAGCAGCACCAGCGGGGGGGCCGCAGATACGCAGTATTTT. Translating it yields CASSTSGGAADTQYF.

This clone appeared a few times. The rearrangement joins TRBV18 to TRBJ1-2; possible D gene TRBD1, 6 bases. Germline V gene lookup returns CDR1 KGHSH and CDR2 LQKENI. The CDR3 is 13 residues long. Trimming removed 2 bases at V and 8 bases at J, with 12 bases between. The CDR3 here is CASSPTGPRGYTF. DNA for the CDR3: TGTGCCAGCTCACCAACAGGGCCTAGGGGCTACACCTTC.

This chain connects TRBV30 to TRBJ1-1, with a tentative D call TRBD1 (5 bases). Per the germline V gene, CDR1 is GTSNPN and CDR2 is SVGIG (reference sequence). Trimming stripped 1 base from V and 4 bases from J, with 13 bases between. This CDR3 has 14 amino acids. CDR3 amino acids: CAWSAGTLVTEAFF. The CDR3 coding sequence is TGTGCCTGGAGTGCCGGGACTCTCGTCACTGAAGCTTTCTTT.

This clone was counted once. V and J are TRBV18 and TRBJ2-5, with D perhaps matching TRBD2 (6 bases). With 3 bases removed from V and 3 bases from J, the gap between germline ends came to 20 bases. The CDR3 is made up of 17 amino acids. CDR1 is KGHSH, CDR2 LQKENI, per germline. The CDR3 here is CASSPPGAGILKETQYF. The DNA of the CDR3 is TGTGCCAGCTCACCGCCCGGGGCGGGGATTTTAAAAGAGACCCAGTACTTC.

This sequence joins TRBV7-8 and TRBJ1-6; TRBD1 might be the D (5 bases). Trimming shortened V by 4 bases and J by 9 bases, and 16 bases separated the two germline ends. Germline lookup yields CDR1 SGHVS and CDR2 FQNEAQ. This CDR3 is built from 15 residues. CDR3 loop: CASSSAATVVSPLHF. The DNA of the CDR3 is TGTGCCAGCAGCTCAGCCGCGACAGTAGTTTCACCCCTCCACTTT.

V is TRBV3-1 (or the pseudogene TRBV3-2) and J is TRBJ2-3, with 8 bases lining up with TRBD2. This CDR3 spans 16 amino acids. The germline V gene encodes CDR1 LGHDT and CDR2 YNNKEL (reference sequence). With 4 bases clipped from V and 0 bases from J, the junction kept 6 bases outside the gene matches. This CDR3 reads CASSPLRGASTDTQYF. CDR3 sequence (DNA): TGTGCCAGCAGCCCGTTGCGGGGGGCTAGCACAGATACGCAGTATTTT.

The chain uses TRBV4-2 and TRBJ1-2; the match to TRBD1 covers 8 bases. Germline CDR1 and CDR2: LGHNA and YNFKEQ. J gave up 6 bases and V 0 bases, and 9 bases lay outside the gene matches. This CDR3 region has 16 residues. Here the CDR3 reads CASSQDSTGDWNGYTF. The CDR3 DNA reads TGTGCCAGCAGCCAAGATTCGACAGGGGATTGGAATGGCTACACCTTC.

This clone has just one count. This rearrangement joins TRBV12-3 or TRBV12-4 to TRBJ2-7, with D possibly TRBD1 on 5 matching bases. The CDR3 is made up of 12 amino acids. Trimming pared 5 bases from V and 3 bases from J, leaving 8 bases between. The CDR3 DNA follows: TGTGCCAGCAGTCGACAGCTCTACGAGCAGTACTTC. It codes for CASSRQLYEQYF.